Following are 27 T cell receptor beta chains from one sample sequenced in a study of long-term antiretroviral therapy in people with HIV. With survey level as its setting, the immunoSEQ assay was v3.0. Libraries were prepared by immunoSEQ multiplex PCR; TCRdb keeps only in-frame clonotypes and omits some of them. The profile shows tens of thousands of clones, roughly 90% of them singletons. The specimen comprised unsorted PBMCs, sampled 0.6 years after starting antiretroviral therapy. All receptors derive from a man in his fifties or sixties with HIV.

The chain combines TRBV18 with TRBJ2-1, with 13 bases aligning to TRBD2. CDR1 and CDR2 (germline): KGHSH, LQKENI. V was pared by 6 bases and J by 3 bases, with 8 bases of the junction left unmatched. The CDR3 totals 17 residues. CDR3 region: CASSPWTSGSFYNEQFF. The CDR3 DNA sequence: TGTGCCAGCTCCCCATGGACTAGCGGGAGCTTCTACAATGAGCAGTTCTTC.

J is TRBJ1-6 and V is TRBV9; unclear D gene. This CDR3 has 18 residues. CDR1 and CDR2 (germline): SGDLS, YYNGEE. Trimming took 4 bases from V and 0 from J, leaving 17 bases between them. The CDR3, as DNA: TGTGCCAGCAGCCTATACGGGCACCCGAGCTCCTATAATTCACCCCTCCACTTT. Its protein product is CASSLYGHPSSYNSPLHF.

The chain links TRBV7-3 to TRBJ2-2; 8 bases are shared with TRBD1. Trimming removed 3 bases from V and 3 bases from J; junction bases left unmatched: 9. This CDR3 comprises 17 residues. Germline loops: CDR1 SGHTA, CDR2 FQGTGA. The CDR3 DNA sequence: TGTGCCAGCAGCTTGACCCTGGACAGGGTACACACCGGGGAGCTGTTTTTT. Encoded protein: CASSLTLDRVHTGELFF. The full variable domain, in which reference TRBV7-3 and TRBJ2-2 provide the parts outside the CDR3, is GAGVSQTPSNKVTEKGKYVELRCDPISGHTALYWYRQSLGQGPEFLIYFQGTGAADDSGLPNDRFFAVRPEGSVSTLKIQRTERGDSAVYLCASSLTLDRVHTGELFFGEGSRLTVL.

The chain carries TRBV7-2 and TRBJ2-5; D ambiguous. Looked up from germline, CDR1 is SGHTA and CDR2 is FQGNSA. The V end was cut by 1 base, the J end by 1 base, with 7 bases between. CDR3 length equals 14 residues. The CDR3 coding sequence is TGTGCCAGCAGCTTAGGACCGTCCCAAGAGACCCAGTACTTC. It encodes CASSLGPSQETQYF.

The V and J genes are TRBV5-6 and TRBJ2-5; D call uncertain. Per germline, CDR1 SGHDT and CDR2 YYEEEE. The CDR3 length is 16 residues. Trimming took 1 base from V and 1 from J, leaving 14 bases between them. CDR3 nucleotide sequence: TGTGCCAGCAGCTTGTTTGCCCACGGTACCCAAGAGACCCAGTACTTC. Translation: CASSLFAHGTQETQYF.

The CDR3 bases are TGTGCCAGCAGTTTGGGACTAGCGGGGCTTCAAGAGACCCAGTACTTC. Translation: CASSLGLAGLQETQYF. The chain carries TRBV28 and TRBJ2-5, with TRBD2 matching 13 bases. V gave up 3 bases and J gave up 2 bases; unmatched junction bases: 3. This CDR3 comprises 16 residues. Germline CDR1 reads MDHEN; CDR2 reads SYDVKM.

The chain links TRBV7-8 to TRBJ1-1; 7 nucleotides align to TRBD1. From germline, CDR1 is SGHVS and CDR2 FQNEAQ. Trimming took 5 bases from V and 3 from J; bases not matched to a gene: 6. This CDR3 is built from 14 residues. The CDR3: CASSQQGWDTEAFF. The CDR3 nucleotides read TGTGCCAGCAGCCAACAGGGGTGGGACACTGAAGCTTTCTTT.

In regard to this clone: Mismatch with germline at one junction end may stem from a read error. The same CDR3 is also encoded by other DNA sequences in this sample. The rearrangement links TRBV18 to TRBJ1-5, with D hard to call. Germline loops: CDR1 KGHSH, CDR2 LQKENI. The length of the CDR3 is 17 residues. This CDR3 reads CASSPLRTASSNQPQHF. The CDR3 DNA follows: TGCGCCAGCTCACCACTCCGGACGGCCTCTAGCAATCAGCCCCAGCATTTT.

This sequence joins TRBV29-1 and TRBJ2-1; 10 nucleotides match TRBD2. Unmatched junction bases numbered 8, after V lost 3 bases and J lost 3 bases. There are 16 residues in the CDR3. The germline gives CDR1 SQVTM, CDR2 ANQGSEA. CDR3 protein: CSVDSSLAGVYNEQFF. The DNA of the CDR3 is TGCAGCGTTGACAGCTCTCTAGCGGGGGTCTACAATGAGCAGTTCTTC.

The J gene is TRBJ2-5, the V gene TRBV5-6; the match to TRBD2 covers 9 bases. The length of the CDR3 is 17 residues. Germline values: CDR1 SGHDT, CDR2 YYEEEE. V gave up 2 bases and J gave up 2 bases; unmatched junction bases: 10. DNA for the CDR3: TGTGCCAGCAGCTTCTTGCGGGGGGGCCTCGGGCAAGAGACCCAGTACTTC. Translating it yields CASSFLRGGLGQETQYF.

In its sample, this clone was seen a few times. The chain recombines TRBV7-9 with TRBJ2-7, with 8 positions matching TRBD1. This CDR3 is built from 13 residues. V trimming: 0 bases; J trimming: 6 bases; junction bases outside the gene matches: 1. Looked up from germline, CDR1 is SEHNR and CDR2 is FQNEAQ (reference sequence). In nucleotides, the CDR3 is TGTGCCAGCAGCTTAGCGGGGACAGGCGAGCAGTACTTC. Translating gives CASSLAGTGEQYF.

V and J are TRBV2 and TRBJ1-5; a possible D gene is TRBD1 (6 bases). The CDR3 extends over 16 amino acids. Germline V gives CDR1 SNHLY, CDR2 FYNNEI. V lost 5 bases, J lost 2 bases, and 16 bases lay in between. The chain's CDR3 is CASSSRGARGNQPQHF. DNA for the CDR3: TGTGCCAGCAGTAGTCGGGGGGCGAGGGGCAATCAGCCCCAGCATTTT.

The chain has TRBV7-3 and TRBJ1-2, with TRBD1 matching 8 bases. This CDR3 has 12 amino acids. Germline CDR1 and CDR2: SGHTA and FQGTGA. Unmatched junction bases numbered 5, after V lost 6 bases and J lost 8 bases. The CDR3 is CASRSGGVGYTF. The CDR3 DNA follows: TGTGCCAGCAGGTCAGGGGGCGTCGGCTACACCTTC.

The rearrangement uses TRBV7-2 and TRBJ1-2; D is undetermined. Germline V lookup: CDR1 SGHTA, CDR2 FQGNSA. V was pared by 0 bases and J by 6 bases, with 8 bases between. The length of the CDR3 is 13 residues. For the CDR3, the DNA is TGTGCCAGCAGCTTAGCCAGACTTAATGGCTACACCTTC. Protein: CASSLARLNGYTF.

This clone was seen a few times. The rearrangement links TRBV6-4 to TRBJ2-3; no reliable D call. The V gene's germline CDR1 is MRHNA and CDR2 SNTAGT. Trimming cost V 8 bases and J 0 bases, with 3 bases left between them. CDR3 length: 11 amino acids. CDR3 nucleotides: TGTGCCAGCTATAGCACAGATACGCAGTATTTT. This translates into CASYSTDTQYF.

The chain couples TRBV11-2 to TRBJ1-5; TRBD1 agrees at 7 bases. Germline V lookup: CDR1 SGHAT, CDR2 FQNNGV. Unmatched junction bases numbered 3, after V lost 0 bases and J lost 7 bases. The CDR3 is 14 residues long. The CDR3 nucleotides are TGTGCCAGCAGCTTAGATGACAGGGTGCAGCCCCAGCATTTT. Protein sequence: CASSLDDRVQPQHF.

The CDR3 loop reads CASSLAIISPQHF. The DNA of the CDR3 is TGTGCCAGCAGCTTAGCCATAATCAGCCCCCAGCATTTT. The V gene is TRBV7-8, the J gene TRBJ1-5; D unclear. CDR3 length: 13 residues. V lost 0 bases, J lost 10 bases, and 10 bases lay in between. The germline V gene has CDR1 SGHVS and CDR2 FQNEAQ.

This chain joins TRBV5-4 and TRBJ2-7; D is undetermined. The germline V gene has CDR1 SGHNT and CDR2 YYREEE (reference sequence). The CDR3 covers 14 residues. The V and J ends lost 1 base and 4 bases respectively, with 12 bases between them. The CDR3 DNA reads TGTGCCAGCAGCTTGAATTTAGGACGATACGAGCAGTACTTC. Its protein product is CASSLNLGRYEQYF.

This chain uses TRBV4-3 with TRBJ1-2, with a tentative D call TRBD1 (5 bases). V gave up 4 bases and J gave up 5 bases, with 17 bases separating them. The CDR3 length is 15 residues. The germline V gene has CDR1 LGHNA and CDR2 YSLEER. CDR3 amino acids: CASSLGTSDAYGYTF. Written as DNA, the CDR3 is TGCGCCAGCAGCCTCGGGACCTCCGACGCGTATGGCTACACCTTC.

This chain links TRBV5-1 with TRBJ1-4; D uncertain. The CDR3 length is 16 residues. The germline V gene encodes CDR1 SGHRS and CDR2 YFSETQ. The germline V and J ends were trimmed by 0 bases and 0 bases, with 9 bases remaining between them. The CDR3 nucleotides are TGCGCCAGCAGCTTGGGGATTTCAGCAACTAATGAAAAACTGTTTTTT. Its protein product is CASSLGISATNEKLFF.

V and J are TRBV25-1 and TRBJ1-1; 8 bases match TRBD1. Per germline, CDR1 MGHDK and CDR2 SYGVNS. Trimming cost V 6 bases and J 3 bases; bases outside gene matches: 6. CDR3 length: 14 residues. Written as DNA, the CDR3 is TGTGCCAGCAGACAGGGGGTAGGGTACACTGAAGCTTTCTTT. This sequence encodes CASRQGVGYTEAFF.

J is TRBJ1-1 and V is TRBV28, with 11 bases that match TRBD1. CDR3 size: 17 residues. V was clipped by 0 bases and J by 0 bases; unmatched bases: 3. Germline V lookup: CDR1 MDHEN, CDR2 SYDVKM. DNA of the CDR3: TGTGCCAGCAGTTTATGGGACAGGGGGCGAATGAACACTGAAGCTTTCTTT. This encodes CASSLWDRGRMNTEAFF.

This chain links TRBV11-2 with TRBJ1-3; no firm D call. CDR1 and CDR2 (germline): SGHAT, FQNNGV. This CDR3 has 14 residues. V was shortened by 3 bases and J by 1 base, with 7 bases between the two germline ends. The CDR3 bases are TGTGCCAGCAGCTTGGGTATTTCTGGAAACACCATATATTTT. Translation gives CASSLGISGNTIYF.

This chain joins TRBV7-9 and TRBJ1-2, with 7 bases lining up with TRBD1. Germline CDR1 SEHNR, CDR2 FQNEAQ (reference sequence). The CDR3 spans 16 residues. V lost 2 bases to trimming and J lost 8 bases; unmatched junction nucleotides: 14. The chain's CDR3 is CASSLQHPGGKLGYTF. In DNA form, the CDR3 reads TGTGCCAGCAGCTTACAGCACCCAGGGGGAAAACTCGGCTACACCTTC.

This clone came up once. The junction departs from the called germline gene at one end, perhaps through a read error. The V gene is TRBV9, the J gene TRBJ2-1; no clear D. Germline CDR1 SGDLS, CDR2 YYNGEE. This CDR3 is 14 amino acids long. CDR3 nucleotides: TGTGCCAGCAGCGTAGGATCCCAGACCGGATCTAGGGTCTTC. Translation: CASSVGSQTGSRVF.

The chain has TRBV9 and TRBJ1-3; TRBD1 matches at 10 bases. The V segment lost 4 bases and the J segment 0 bases; nucleotides outside the gene matches: 4. CDR1 SGDLS and CDR2 YYNGEE come from the germline V gene. The CDR3 consists of 16 residues. The CDR3 protein is CASSIRTGGSGNTIYF. CDR3 DNA: TGTGCCAGCAGCATCCGGACAGGGGGCTCTGGAAACACCATATATTTT.

The chain recombines TRBV7-2 with TRBJ1-4; D is possibly TRBD1 (5 bases). V shed 5 bases and J shed 4 bases, with 14 bases lying between them. The CDR3 extends over 15 amino acids. Germline lookup yields CDR1 SGHTA and CDR2 FQGNSA. DNA of the CDR3: TGTGCCAGCAGCCCTGTTGTAGGGGATAATGAAAAACTGTTTTTT. This translates into CASSPVVGDNEKLFF.